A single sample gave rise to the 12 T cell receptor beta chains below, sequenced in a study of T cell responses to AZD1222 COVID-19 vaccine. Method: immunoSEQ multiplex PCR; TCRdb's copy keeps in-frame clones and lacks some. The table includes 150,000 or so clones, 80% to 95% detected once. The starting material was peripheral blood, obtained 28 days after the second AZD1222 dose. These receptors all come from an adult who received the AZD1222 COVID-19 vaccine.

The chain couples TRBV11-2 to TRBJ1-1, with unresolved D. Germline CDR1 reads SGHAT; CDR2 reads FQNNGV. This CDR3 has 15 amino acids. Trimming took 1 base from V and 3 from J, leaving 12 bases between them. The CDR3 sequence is CASSLVRGLDTEAFF. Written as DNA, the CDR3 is TGTGCCAGCAGCTTAGTTCGGGGTCTGGACACTGAAGCTTTCTTT.

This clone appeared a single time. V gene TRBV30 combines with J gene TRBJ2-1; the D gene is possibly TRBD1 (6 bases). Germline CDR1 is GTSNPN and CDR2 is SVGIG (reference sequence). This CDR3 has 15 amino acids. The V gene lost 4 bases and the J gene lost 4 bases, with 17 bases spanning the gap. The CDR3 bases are TGTGCCTGGACACCAACAGGGAGACGATACAATGAGCAGTTCTTC. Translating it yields CAWTPTGRRYNEQFF.

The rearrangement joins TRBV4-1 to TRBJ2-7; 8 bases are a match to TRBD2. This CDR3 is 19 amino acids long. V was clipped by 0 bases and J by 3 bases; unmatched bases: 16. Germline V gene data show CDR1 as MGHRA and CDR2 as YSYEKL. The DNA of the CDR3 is TGCGCCAGCAGCCAAGAGTTGTACGACGTTAGCGGGGCCTTCTACGAGCAGTACTTC. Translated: CASSQELYDVSGAFYEQYF.

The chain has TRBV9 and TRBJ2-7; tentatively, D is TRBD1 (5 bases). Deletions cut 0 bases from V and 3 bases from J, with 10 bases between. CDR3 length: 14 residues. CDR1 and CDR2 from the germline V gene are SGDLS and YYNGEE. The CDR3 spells CASSVGDSYYEQYF. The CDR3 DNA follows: TGTGCCAGCAGCGTAGGTGACAGCTACTACGAGCAGTACTTC. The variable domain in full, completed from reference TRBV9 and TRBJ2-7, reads DSGVTQTPKHLITATGQRVTLRCSPRSGDLSVYWYQQSLDQGLQFLIQYYNGEERAKGNILERFSAQQFPDLHSELNLSSLELGDSALYFCASSVGDSYYEQYFGPGTRLTVT.

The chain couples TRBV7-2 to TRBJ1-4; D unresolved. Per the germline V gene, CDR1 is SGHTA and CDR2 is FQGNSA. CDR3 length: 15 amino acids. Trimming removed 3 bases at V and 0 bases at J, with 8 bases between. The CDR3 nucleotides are TGTGCCAGCAGCTTGAGACGGTCAACTAATGAAAAACTGTTTTTT. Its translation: CASSLRRSTNEKLFF. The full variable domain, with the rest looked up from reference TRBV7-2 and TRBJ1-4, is GAGVSQSPSNKVTEKGKDVELRCDPISGHTALYWYRQSLGQGLEFLIYFQGNSAPDKSGLPSDRFSAERTGGSVSTLTIQRTQQEDSAVYLCASSLRRSTNEKLFFGSGTQLSVL.

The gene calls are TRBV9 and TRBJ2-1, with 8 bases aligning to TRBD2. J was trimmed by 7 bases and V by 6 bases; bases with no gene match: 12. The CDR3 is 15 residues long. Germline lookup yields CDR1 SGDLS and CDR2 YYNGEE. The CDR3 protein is CASTPGGAITNEQFF. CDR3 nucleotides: TGTGCCAGCACTCCGGGAGGGGCGATCACGAATGAGCAGTTCTTC.

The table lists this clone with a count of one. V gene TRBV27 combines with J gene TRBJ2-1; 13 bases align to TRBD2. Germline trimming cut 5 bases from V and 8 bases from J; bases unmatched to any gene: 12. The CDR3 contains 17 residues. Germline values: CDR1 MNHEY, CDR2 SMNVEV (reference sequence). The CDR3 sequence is CASSASLLAGGPDEQFF. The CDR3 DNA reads TGTGCCAGCAGTGCCTCGCTACTAGCGGGAGGGCCCGATGAGCAGTTCTTC.

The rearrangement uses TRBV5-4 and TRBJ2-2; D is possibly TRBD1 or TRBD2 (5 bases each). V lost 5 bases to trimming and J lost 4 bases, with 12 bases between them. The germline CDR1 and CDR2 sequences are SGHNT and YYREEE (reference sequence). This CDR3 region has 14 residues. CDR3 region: CASREGSSTGELFF. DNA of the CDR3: TGTGCCAGCAGAGAGGGGTCCTCCACCGGGGAGCTGTTTTTT.

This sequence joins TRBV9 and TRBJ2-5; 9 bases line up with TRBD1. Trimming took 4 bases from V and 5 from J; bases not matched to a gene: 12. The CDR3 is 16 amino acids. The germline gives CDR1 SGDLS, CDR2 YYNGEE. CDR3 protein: CASSPALTGGRETQYF. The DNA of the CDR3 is TGTGCCAGCAGCCCAGCATTGACAGGGGGGAGGGAGACCCAGTACTTC. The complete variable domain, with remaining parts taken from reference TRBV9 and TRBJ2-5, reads DSGVTQTPKHLITATGQRVTLRCSPRSGDLSVYWYQQSLDQGLQFLIQYYNGEERAKGNILERFSAQQFPDLHSELNLSSLELGDSALYFCASSPALTGGRETQYFGPGTRLLVL.

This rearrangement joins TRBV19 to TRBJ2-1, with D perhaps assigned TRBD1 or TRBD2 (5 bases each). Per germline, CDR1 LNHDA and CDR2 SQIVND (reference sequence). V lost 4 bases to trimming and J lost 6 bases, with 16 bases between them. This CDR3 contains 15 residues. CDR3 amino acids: CASSTPGTPPNEQFF. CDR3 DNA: TGTGCCAGTAGTACCCCCGGGACGCCCCCCAATGAGCAGTTCTTC.

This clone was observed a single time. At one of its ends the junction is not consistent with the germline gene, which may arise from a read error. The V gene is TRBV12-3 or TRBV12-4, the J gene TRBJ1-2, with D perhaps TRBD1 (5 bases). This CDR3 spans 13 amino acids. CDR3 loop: CASRLEGLGFYTF. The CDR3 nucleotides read TGTGCCAGCAGGTTAGAGGGACTGGGGTTCTACACCTTC.

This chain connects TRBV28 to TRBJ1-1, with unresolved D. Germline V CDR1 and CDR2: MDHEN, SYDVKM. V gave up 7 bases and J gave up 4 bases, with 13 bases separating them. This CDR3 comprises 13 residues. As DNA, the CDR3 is TGTGCCAGCAAGTTCGAGGAGGGCACTGAAGCTTTCTTT. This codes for CASKFEEGTEAFF. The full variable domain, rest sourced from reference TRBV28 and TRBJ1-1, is DVKVTQSSRYLVKRTGEKVFLECVQDMDHENMFWYRQDPGLGLRLIYFSYDVKMKEKGDIPEGYSVSREKKERFSLILESASTNQTSMYLCASKFEEGTEAFFGQGTRLTVV.